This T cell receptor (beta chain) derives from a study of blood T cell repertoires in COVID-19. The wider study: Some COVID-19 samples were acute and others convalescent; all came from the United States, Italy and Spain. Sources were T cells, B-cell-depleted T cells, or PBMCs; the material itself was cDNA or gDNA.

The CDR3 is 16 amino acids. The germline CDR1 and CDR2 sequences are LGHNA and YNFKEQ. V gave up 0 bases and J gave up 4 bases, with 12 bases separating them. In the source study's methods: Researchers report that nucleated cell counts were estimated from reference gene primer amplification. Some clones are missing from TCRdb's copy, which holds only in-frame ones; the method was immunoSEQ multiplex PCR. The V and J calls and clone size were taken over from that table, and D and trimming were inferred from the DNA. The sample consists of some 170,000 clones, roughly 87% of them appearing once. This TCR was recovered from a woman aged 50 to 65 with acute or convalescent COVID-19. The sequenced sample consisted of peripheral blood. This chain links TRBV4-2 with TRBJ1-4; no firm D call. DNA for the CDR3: TGTGCCAGCAGCCAAGATCACGGGATCGGTAATGAAAAACTGTTTTTT. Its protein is CASSQDHGIGNEKLFF.